The 19 T cell receptor beta chains presented below share a single source sample, sequenced in a study of blood T cell repertoires in COVID-19. Clones were sequenced by immunoSEQ multiplex PCR, and TCRdb holds only the in-frame ones, with some missing. The sample yields fewer than 10,000 clones, 70% to 90% seen once. Specimen: peripheral blood. All receptors come from a man aged 55 to 70 with acute or convalescent COVID-19.

The chain combines TRBV6-2 or TRBV6-3 with TRBJ2-2; tentatively, D is TRBD2 (5 bases). Between the trimmed V and J ends, which lost 2 bases and 7 bases, there was a span of 11 bases. The CDR3 sequence is 14 residues long. Per the germline V gene, CDR1 is MNHEY and CDR2 is SVGEGT. CDR3 amino acids: CASSYRAEGGELFF. The DNA for the CDR3 is TGTGCCAGCAGTTACAGGGCCGAGGGCGGGGAGCTGTTTTTT.

The chain employs TRBV2 and TRBJ1-4; 11 nucleotides match TRBD1. V dropped 7 bases and J dropped 11; count of bases not matched to a gene: 6. Germline-derived CDR1 and CDR2 are SNHLY and FYNNEI. The CDR3 runs to 13 residues. Here the CDR3 DNA reads TGTGCCAGCAAACTGGGGACAGGGGGGAAACTGTTTTTT. Protein: CASKLGTGGKLFF. The full variable domain, completed using reference TRBV2 and TRBJ1-4, is EPEVTQTPSHQVTQMGQEVILRCVPISNHLYFYWYRQILGQKVEFLVSFYNNEISEKSEIFDDQFSVERPDGSNFTLKIRSTKLEDSAMYFCASKLGTGGKLFFGSGTQLSVL.

This chain connects TRBV29-1 to TRBJ1-1, with D unresolved. Trimming shortened V by 8 bases and J by 1 base, and 11 bases separated the two germline ends. The CDR3 consists of 12 residues. Germline V CDR1 and CDR2: SQVTM, ANQGSEA. The chain's CDR3 is CSLQISNTEAFF. CDR3 nucleotides: TGCAGCTTGCAGATTTCGAACACTGAAGCTTTCTTT.

The chain combines TRBV19 with TRBJ2-7, with a tentative D call TRBD2 (5 bases). V lost 5 bases, J lost 0 bases, and 8 bases lay in between. The CDR3 has 13 amino acids. Germline values: CDR1 LNHDA, CDR2 SQIVND (reference sequence). CDR3 bases: TGTGCCAGTAGTGGGGAGAACTCCTACGAGCAGTACTTC. It encodes CASSGENSYEQYF.

The CDR3 bases are TGTGCCAGCAGCTTGACAACAGGGGCCTACGAGCAGTACTTC. It translates to CASSLTTGAYEQYF. This chain joins TRBV7-2 and TRBJ2-7, with 7 bases aligning to TRBD1. This CDR3 spans 14 amino acids. V lost 3 bases to trimming and J lost 2 bases; unmatched junction nucleotides: 4. The V gene's germline CDR1 is SGHTA and CDR2 FQGNSA.

V usage is TRBV19 and J usage is TRBJ2-5; TRBD1 aligns across 7 bases. The length of the CDR3 is 14 residues. CDR1 and CDR2 (germline): LNHDA, SQIVND (reference sequence). The V segment lost 4 bases and the J segment 5 bases; nucleotides outside the gene matches: 7. DNA for the CDR3: TGTGCCAGTAGTAACCAGGGACAGTGGGAGACCCAGTACTTC. Translated, it gives CASSNQGQWETQYF.

V and J are TRBV12-3 or TRBV12-4 and TRBJ1-2; a weak D match, TRBD1 (6 bases). Trimming cost V 6 bases and J 4 bases, with 12 bases left between them. This CDR3 is built from 13 residues. The CDR3 region is CASRPTTGYGYTF. For the CDR3, the DNA is TGTGCCAGCAGGCCTACGACAGGCTATGGCTACACCTTC.

This clone showed up just once. The chain carries TRBV12-3 or TRBV12-4 and TRBJ1-2; tentatively, D is TRBD1 (6 bases). The V and J ends lost 6 bases and 5 bases respectively, with 13 bases between them. CDR3 length equals 13 residues. The CDR3 reads CASSHGQKYGYTF. CDR3 sequence (DNA): TGTGCCAGCAGCCACGGACAGAAATATGGCTACACCTTC.

This clone has only one observation. The rearrangement uses TRBV19 and TRBJ1-1; the D gene is possibly TRBD1 (6 bases). The V end was cut by 5 bases, the J end by 5 bases, with 15 bases between. Germline V gene sequence: CDR1 LNHDA, CDR2 SQIVND (reference sequence). The CDR3 covers 14 residues. CDR3 sequence (DNA): TGTGCCAGTAGTGAACAGGGCAGAGGAACTGAAGCTTTCTTT. Protein product: CASSEQGRGTEAFF.

The gene calls are TRBV5-6 and TRBJ2-5; TRBD2 matches 15 bases. V lost 9 bases to trimming and J lost 4 bases; unmatched junction nucleotides: 10. CDR3 size: 16 residues. The germline gives CDR1 SGHDT, CDR2 YYEEEE. CDR3 sequence: CATGLAGGADRETQYF. For the CDR3, the DNA is TGTGCCACCGGACTAGCGGGGGGGGCAGATCGAGAGACCCAGTACTTC.

The V gene is TRBV3-1 (or the pseudogene TRBV3-2), the J gene TRBJ2-5, with D possibly being TRBD2 (6 bases). Germline lookup yields CDR1 LGHDT and CDR2 YNNKEL (reference sequence). The CDR3 runs 13 residues. V was clipped by 4 bases and J by 1 base, with 7 bases between them. CDR3 residues: CASSRLGQETQYF. DNA for the CDR3: TGTGCCAGCAGCCGACTAGGCCAAGAGACCCAGTACTTC.

This sequence joins TRBV6-4 and TRBJ2-7; D is unclear. This CDR3 contains 14 residues. The germline V and J ends were trimmed by 6 bases and 6 bases, with 18 bases remaining between them. Germline-derived CDR1 and CDR2 are MRHNA and SNTAGT. The DNA for the CDR3 is TGTGCCAGCAGAACGACTCTCCGCTGCCTCGAGCAGTACGTC. Translation gives CASRTTLRCLEQYV.

The chain combines TRBV28 with TRBJ2-7; D call uncertain. V lost 6 bases, J lost 10 bases, and 19 bases lay in between. CDR3 size: 13 residues. Germline CDR1 and CDR2: MDHEN and SYDVKM. CDR3 residues: CASSPRGPTIQYF. The CDR3 region has the DNA TGTGCCAGCAGCCCCCGTGGGCCTACGATTCAGTACTTC.

V and J are TRBV7-6 and TRBJ2-2, with TRBD2 matching 8 bases. Germline V gene sequence: CDR1 SGHVS, CDR2 FNYEAQ. Trimming took 2 bases from V and 4 from J; bases not matched to a gene: 3. This CDR3 spans 15 amino acids. CDR3 DNA: TGTGCCAGCAGCTTACCGGGAGGGGTCACCGGGGAGCTGTTTTTT. Encoded protein: CASSLPGGVTGELFF.

V gene TRBV6-1 combines with J gene TRBJ1-5; no clear D. CDR1 is MNHNS and CDR2 is SASEGT in the germline V gene. V lost 0 bases, J lost 7 bases, and 7 bases lay in between. The CDR3 contains 13 residues. The CDR3: CASSEAYGQPQHF. The CDR3, as DNA: TGTGCCAGCAGTGAAGCTTACGGGCAGCCCCAGCATTTT.

CDR3 in amino acids: CASTPTGQTYGYTF. In nucleotides, the CDR3 is TGTGCCAGTACCCCGACAGGGCAAACCTATGGCTACACCTTC. The rearrangement links TRBV19 to TRBJ1-2; TRBD1 matches 7 bases. The germline V gene encodes CDR1 LNHDA and CDR2 SQIVND (reference sequence). Trimming at V came to 7 bases and at J to 4 bases, leaving 9 bases not matched to a gene. This CDR3 has 14 residues.

V gene TRBV24-1 combines with J gene TRBJ2-1, with TRBD1 matching over 12 bases. This CDR3 has 16 residues. J was trimmed by 7 bases and V by 3 bases; bases with no gene match: 6. Germline V gene data show CDR1 as KGHDR and CDR2 as SFDVKD. The CDR3 DNA follows: TGTGCCACCAGTGATCGTGGGACAGGGGGCAGGAATGAGCAGTTCTTC. This translates into CATSDRGTGGRNEQFF.

The rearrangement joins TRBV3-1 (or the pseudogene TRBV3-2) to TRBJ1-2; TRBD1 matches at 8 bases. V dropped 6 bases and J dropped 10; count of bases not matched to a gene: 16. The CDR3 covers 15 residues. Germline-derived CDR1 and CDR2 are LGHDT and YNNKEL (reference sequence). CDR3 in amino acids: CASSFWLGQVSIYTF. The CDR3 DNA reads TGTGCCAGCAGTTTCTGGTTGGGACAGGTTTCTATCTACACCTTC.

The V and J genes are TRBV7-6 and TRBJ2-1; 9 positions match TRBD2. V lost 1 base, J lost 4 bases, and 5 bases stayed unmatched. This CDR3 has 16 residues. Germline assignment: CDR1 SGHVS and CDR2 FNYEAQ. In DNA, the CDR3 is TGTGCCAGCAGCTTAGACCGGGCGGGGGGGTACAATGAGCAGTTCTTC. This translates into CASSLDRAGGYNEQFF.